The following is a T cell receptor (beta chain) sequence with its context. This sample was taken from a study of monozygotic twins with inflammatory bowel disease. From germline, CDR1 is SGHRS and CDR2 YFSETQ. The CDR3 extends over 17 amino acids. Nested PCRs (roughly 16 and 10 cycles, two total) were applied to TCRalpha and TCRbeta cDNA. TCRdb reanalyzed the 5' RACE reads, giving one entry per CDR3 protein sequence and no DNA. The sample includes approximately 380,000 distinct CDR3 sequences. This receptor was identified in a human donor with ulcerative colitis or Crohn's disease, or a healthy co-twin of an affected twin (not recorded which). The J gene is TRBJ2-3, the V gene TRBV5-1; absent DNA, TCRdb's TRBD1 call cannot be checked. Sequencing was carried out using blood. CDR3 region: CASSLASPMGTTDTQYF. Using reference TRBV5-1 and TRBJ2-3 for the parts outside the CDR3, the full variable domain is KAGVTQTPRYLIKTRGQQVTLSCSPISGHRSVSWYQQTPGQGLQFLFEYFSETQRNKGNFPGRFSGRQFSNSRSEMNVSTLELGDSALYLCASSLASPMGTTDTQYFGPGTRLTVL.